This is a list of T cell receptor beta chains from one sample in a study of T-cell reconstitution after alpha-beta-depleted transplantation in children. Using its own MiXCR run on the PCR reads, TCRdb lists one record per CDR3 protein. The table lists under 300,000 distinct CDR3 sequences, around 8.9% of them singletons. The specimen comprised PBMCs from the stem cell graft donor, sampled from the stem cell graft. All receptors derive from a human donor who donated a stem cell graft to a child with SCID. The CDR3 runs from the conserved cysteine through the conserved F or W. D genes are given only for firm matches. Where a row states a size, it is once, few, many or the class of an expanded clone; other rows omit it.

D: TRBD1; V: TRBV5-1; J: TRBJ1-1; size: many; CDR3: CASSATGANTEAFF; DNA: TGCGCCAGCAGCGCAACAGGGGCGAACACTGAAGCTTTCTTT
D: TRBD1; V: TRBV7-9; J: TRBJ1-1; size: many; CDR3: CASSEWTGGIPEAFF; DNA: TGTGCCAGCAGCGAATGGACAGGGGGGATCCCTGAAGCTTTCTTT
D: NA; V: TRBV6-5; J: TRBJ1-1; size: many; CDR3: CASTSTFREAFF; DNA: TGTGCCAGCACCTCAACCTTCAGGGAAGCTTTCTTT
D: TRBD2; V: TRBV6-5; J: TRBJ2-1; size: many; CDR3: CASSTSGAPNEQFF; DNA: TGTGCCAGCAGTACTAGCGGGGCCCCCAATGAGCAGTTCTTC
D: NA; V: TRBV10-3; J: TRBJ2-1; size: NA; CDR3: CAISNLEAGYNEQFF; DNA: TGTGCCATCAGCAATCTGGAGGCGGGCTACAATGAGCAGTTCTTC
D: NA; V: TRBV21-1; J: TRBJ1-2; size: many; CDR3: CASDRGQGWDYGYTF; DNA: TGTGCCAGCGATAGGGGACAGGGCTGGGACTATGGCTACACCTTC
D: NA; V: TRBV29-1; J: TRBJ1-4; size: many; CDR3: CSVLEMAGDEKLFF; DNA: TGCAGCGTTCTCGAGATGGCAGGGGATGAAAAACTGTTTTTT
D: NA; V: TRBV20-1; J: TRBJ1-2; size: many; CDR3: CSARGFAQNYGYTF; DNA: TGCAGTGCTAGAGGGTTCGCACAGAACTATGGCTACACCTTC
D: TRBD1; V: TRBV12-3/TRBV12-4; J: TRBJ2-2; size: many; CDR3: CASSPGTGFAGELFF; DNA: TGTGCCAGCAGTCCAGGGACAGGGTTCGCCGGGGAGCTGTTTTTT
D: TRBD2; V: TRBV12-3/TRBV12-4; J: TRBJ2-1; size: NA; CDR3: CASSPIALAGVYNEQFF; DNA: TGTGCCAGCAGTCCCATTGCATTAGCGGGGGTCTACAATGAGCAGTTCTTC
D: TRBD2; V: TRBV9; J: TRBJ2-1; size: NA; CDR3: CASSVVGGGAYEQFF; DNA: TGTGCCAGCAGCGTAGTGGGCGGGGGGGCTTATGAGCAGTTCTTC
D: TRBD2; V: TRBV18; J: TRBJ2-2; size: NA; CDR3: CASSLGTKNTGELFF; DNA: TGTGCCAGCTCACTCGGGACTAAGAACACCGGGGAGCTGTTTTTT
D: TRBD2; V: TRBV20-1; J: TRBJ2-1; size: many; CDR3: CSADGLADPYNEQFF; DNA: TGCAGTGCCGACGGACTAGCGGATCCCTACAATGAGCAGTTCTTC
D: TRBD1; V: TRBV12-3/TRBV12-4; J: TRBJ1-2; size: few; CDR3: CASTYSGGGNGYTF; DNA: TGTGCCAGCACCTATTCAGGGGGCGGGAATGGCTACACCTTC
D: NA; V: TRBV12-3/TRBV12-4; J: TRBJ1-5; size: NA; CDR3: CASTLLGDQPQHF; DNA: TGTGCCAGCACTTTATTGGGGGATCAGCCCCAGCATTTT
D: TRBD1; V: TRBV10-3; J: TRBJ2-7; size: many; CDR3: CAISESRTGVTYEQYF; DNA: TGTGCCATCAGTGAGTCGAGGACAGGTGTCACCTACGAGCAGTACTTC
D: NA; V: TRBV20-1; J: TRBJ1-2; size: many; CDR3: CSVGRGYTF; DNA: TGCAGTGTAGGCCGGGGCTACACCTTC
D: NA; V: TRBV12-3/TRBV12-4; J: TRBJ2-3; size: many; CDR3: CASSLAGSGTDTQYF; DNA: TGTGCCAGCAGTTTAGCGGGGTCTGGCACAGATACGCAGTATTTT
D: NA; V: TRBV6-2/TRBV6-3; J: TRBJ2-7; size: many; CDR3: CASSPPQAGGEQYF; DNA: TGTGCCAGCAGTCCACCTCAGGCAGGCGGGGAGCAGTACTTC
D: NA; V: TRBV7-2; J: TRBJ2-1; size: many; CDR3: CASSPTSYNEQFF; DNA: TGTGCCAGCAGCCCGACCAGCTACAATGAGCAGTTCTTC
D: NA; V: TRBV19; J: TRBJ2-7; size: many; CDR3: CASSHGYEQYF; DNA: TGTGCCAGTAGTCACGGCTACGAGCAGTACTTC
D: TRBD1; V: TRBV28; J: TRBJ2-7; size: many; CDR3: CASKRGTGAYEQYF; DNA: TGTGCCAGCAAGCGAGGGACAGGTGCTTACGAGCAGTACTTC
D: TRBD1; V: TRBV5-1; J: TRBJ1-5; size: many; CDR3: CASSPGQGNQPQHF; DNA: TGCGCCAGCAGCCCTGGACAGGGCAATCAGCCCCAGCATTTT
D: NA; V: TRBV6-1; J: TRBJ2-7; size: many; CDR3: CASSETGLRVEAGEQYF; DNA: TGTGCCAGCAGTGAAACAGGCCTCCGGGTCGAAGCTGGGGAGCAGTACTTC
D: NA; V: TRBV20-1; J: TRBJ2-7; size: many; CDR3: CSASPGYSPSYEQYF; DNA: TGCAGTGCTAGTCCAGGATATTCTCCCTCCTACGAGCAGTACTTC
D: NA; V: TRBV10-1; J: TRBJ2-5; size: many; CDR3: CASSERSGPETQYF; DNA: TGCGCCAGCAGTGAGCGCTCAGGCCCAGAGACCCAGTACTTC
D: TRBD1; V: TRBV5-1; J: TRBJ1-1; size: many; CDR3: CASSLMRDRGRNF; DNA: TGCGCCAGCAGCTTGATGCGGGACAGGGGGCGGAACTTT
D: TRBD1; V: TRBV29-1; J: TRBJ2-3; size: many; CDR3: CSVARGWGTDTQYF; DNA: TGCAGCGTTGCCAGGGGGTGGGGCACAGATACGCAGTATTTT
D: NA; V: TRBV3-1; J: TRBJ1-1; size: many; CDR3: CASRSTSGWITEAFF; DNA: TGTGCCAGCAGATCCACCTCCGGGTGGATTACTGAAGCTTTCTTT
D: NA; V: TRBV7-2; J: TRBJ2-7; size: many; CDR3: CASSSTGVHEQYF; DNA: TGTGCCAGCAGCTCGACGGGGGTTCACGAGCAGTACTTC
D: NA; V: TRBV10-3; J: TRBJ2-6; size: many; CDR3: CAISELGAGANVLTF; DNA: TGTGCCATCAGTGAGCTGGGGGCTGGGGCCAACGTCCTGACTTTC
D: NA; V: TRBV27; J: TRBJ2-7; size: NA; CDR3: CASSLNMMGEQYF; DNA: TGTGCCAGCAGTTTAAATATGATGGGCGAGCAGTACTTC
D: TRBD1; V: TRBV5-1; J: TRBJ2-5; size: NA; CDR3: CASSPARGHQETQYF; DNA: TGCGCCAGCAGCCCTGCCAGGGGGCATCAAGAGACCCAGTACTTC
D: NA; V: TRBV6-5; J: TRBJ1-2; size: many; CDR3: CASRSPGTNYGYTF; DNA: TGTGCCAGCAGATCCCCCGGGACAAACTATGGCTACACCTTC
D: NA; V: TRBV5-6; J: TRBJ2-2; size: many; CDR3: CASSPLGENTGELFF; DNA: TGTGCCAGCAGCCCCCTGGGGGAGAACACCGGGGAGCTGTTTTTT
D: NA; V: TRBV12-3/TRBV12-4; J: TRBJ1-3; size: NA; CDR3: CASRAGGRSFSGNTIYF; DNA: TGTGCCAGCCGAGCGGGAGGACGGAGCTTTTCTGGAAACACCATATATTTT
D: NA; V: TRBV9; J: TRBJ2-3; size: many; CDR3: CASSVGGSGYTDTQYF; DNA: TGTGCCAGCAGCGTAGGAGGGTCGGGGTACACAGATACGCAGTATTTT
D: TRBD1; V: TRBV7-9; J: TRBJ1-2; size: many; CDR3: CASSLGPQGAAYGYTF; DNA: TGTGCCAGCAGCTTAGGGCCTCAGGGGGCCGCCTATGGCTACACCTTC
D: TRBD1; V: TRBV6-2/TRBV6-3; J: TRBJ2-5; size: NA; CDR3: CASTGGQETQYF; DNA: TGTGCCAGTACAGGGGGCCAAGAGACCCAGTACTTC
D: TRBD2; V: TRBV29-1; J: TRBJ2-1; size: many; CDR3: CSVAGGIYNEQFF; DNA: TGCAGCGTCGCGGGGGGGATCTACAATGAGCAGTTCTTC
D: NA; V: TRBV28; J: TRBJ2-2; size: many; CDR3: CASSALGQSSTGELFF; DNA: TGTGCCAGCAGTGCCCTCGGACAGAGCTCCACCGGGGAGCTGTTTTTT